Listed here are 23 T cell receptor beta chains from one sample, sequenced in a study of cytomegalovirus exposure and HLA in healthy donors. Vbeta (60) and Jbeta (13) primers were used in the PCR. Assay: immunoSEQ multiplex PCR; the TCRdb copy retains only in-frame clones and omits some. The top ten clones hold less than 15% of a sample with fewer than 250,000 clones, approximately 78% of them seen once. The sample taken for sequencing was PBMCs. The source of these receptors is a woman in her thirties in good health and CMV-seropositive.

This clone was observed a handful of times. CDR3 residues: CASSSQETQYF. CDR3 sequence (DNA): TGCGCCAGCAGCTCTCAAGAGACCCAGTACTTC. The rearrangement links TRBV5-1 to TRBJ2-5; no clear D. Germline CDR1 reads SGHRS; CDR2 reads YFSETQ. The length of the CDR3 is 11 residues. With 3 bases removed from V and 2 bases from J, the gap between germline ends came to 2 bases. The whole variable domain, remainder taken from reference TRBV5-1 and TRBJ2-5, is KAGVTQTPRYLIKTRGQQVTLSCSPISGHRSVSWYQQTPGQGLQFLFEYFSETQRNKGNFPGRFSGRQFSNSRSEMNVSTLELGDSALYLCASSSQETQYFGPGTRLLVL.

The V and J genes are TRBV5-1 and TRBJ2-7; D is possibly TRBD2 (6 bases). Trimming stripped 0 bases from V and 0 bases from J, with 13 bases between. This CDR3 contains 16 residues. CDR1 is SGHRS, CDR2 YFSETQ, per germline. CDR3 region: CASSLAPGGSSYEQYF. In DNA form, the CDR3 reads TGCGCCAGCAGCTTGGCACCCGGGGGTAGCTCCTACGAGCAGTACTTC.

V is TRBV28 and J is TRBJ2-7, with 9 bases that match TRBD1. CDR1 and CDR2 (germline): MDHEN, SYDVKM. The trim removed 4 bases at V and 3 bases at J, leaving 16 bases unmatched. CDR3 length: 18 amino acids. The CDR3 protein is CASSWRTGASPGDYEQYF. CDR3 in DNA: TGTGCCAGCAGTTGGAGGACAGGGGCCAGCCCGGGGGACTACGAGCAGTACTTC.

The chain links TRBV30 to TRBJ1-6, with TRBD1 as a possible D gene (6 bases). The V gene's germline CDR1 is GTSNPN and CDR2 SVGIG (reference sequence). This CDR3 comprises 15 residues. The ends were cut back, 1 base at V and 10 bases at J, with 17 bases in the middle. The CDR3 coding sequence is TGTGCCTGGAGTGACGCGGAGACAGGCTCCTCACCCCTCCACTTT. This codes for CAWSDAETGSSPLHF. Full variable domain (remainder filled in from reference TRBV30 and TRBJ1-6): SQTIHQWPATLVQPVGSPLSLECTVEGTSNPNLYWYRQAAGRGLQLLFYSVGIGQISSEVPQNLSASRPQDRQFILSSKKLLLSDSGFYLCAWSDAETGSSPLHFGNGTRLTVT.

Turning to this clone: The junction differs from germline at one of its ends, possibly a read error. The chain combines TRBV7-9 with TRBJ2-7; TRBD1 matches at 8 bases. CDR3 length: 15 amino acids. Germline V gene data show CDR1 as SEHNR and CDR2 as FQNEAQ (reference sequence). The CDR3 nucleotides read TGTTCCAGCCAGGGGGCGTGGAGAGGGACCTACGAGCAGTACTTC. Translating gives CSSQGAWRGTYEQYF.

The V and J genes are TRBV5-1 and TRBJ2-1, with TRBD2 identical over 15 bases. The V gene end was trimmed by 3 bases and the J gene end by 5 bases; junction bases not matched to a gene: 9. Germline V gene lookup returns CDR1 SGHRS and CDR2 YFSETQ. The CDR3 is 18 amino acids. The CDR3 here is CASSSGLAGGPLDNEQFF. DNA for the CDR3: TGCGCCAGCAGCTCAGGACTAGCGGGAGGGCCGCTGGACAATGAGCAGTTCTTC. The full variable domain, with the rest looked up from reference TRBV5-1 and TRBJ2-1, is KAGVTQTPRYLIKTRGQQVTLSCSPISGHRSVSWYQQTPGQGLQFLFEYFSETQRNKGNFPGRFSGRQFSNSRSEMNVSTLELGDSALYLCASSSGLAGGPLDNEQFFGPGTRLTVL.

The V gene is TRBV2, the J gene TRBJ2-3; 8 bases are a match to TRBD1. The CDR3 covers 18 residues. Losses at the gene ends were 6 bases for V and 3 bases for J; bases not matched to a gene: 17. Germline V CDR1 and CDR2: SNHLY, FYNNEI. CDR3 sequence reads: CASSHQGAVGLGTDTQYF. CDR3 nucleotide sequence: TGTGCCAGCAGCCACCAGGGGGCTGTCGGCCTGGGGACAGATACGCAGTATTTT.

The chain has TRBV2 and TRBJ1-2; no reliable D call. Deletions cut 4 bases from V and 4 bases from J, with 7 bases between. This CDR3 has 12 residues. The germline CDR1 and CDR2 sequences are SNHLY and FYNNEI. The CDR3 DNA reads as TGTGCCAGCAGTGTAGGCGGCTATGGCTACACCTTC. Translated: CASSVGGYGYTF. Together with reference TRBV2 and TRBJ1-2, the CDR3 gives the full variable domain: EPEVTQTPSHQVTQMGQEVILRCVPISNHLYFYWYRQILGQKVEFLVSFYNNEISEKSEIFDDQFSVERPDGSNFTLKIRSTKLEDSAMYFCASSVGGYGYTFGSGTRLTVV.

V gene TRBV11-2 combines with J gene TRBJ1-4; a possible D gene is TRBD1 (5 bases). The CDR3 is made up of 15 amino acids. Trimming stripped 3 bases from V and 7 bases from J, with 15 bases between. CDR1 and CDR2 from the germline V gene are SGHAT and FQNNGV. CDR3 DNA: TGTGCCAGCAGCTTGGGGGGATTCCCTCCTGAAAAACTGTTTTTT. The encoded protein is CASSLGGFPPEKLFF.

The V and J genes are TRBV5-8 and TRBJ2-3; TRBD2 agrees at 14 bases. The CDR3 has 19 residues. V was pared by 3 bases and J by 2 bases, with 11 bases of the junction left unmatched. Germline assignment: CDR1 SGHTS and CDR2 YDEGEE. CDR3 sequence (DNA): TGTGCCAGCAGCTCCGGACTAGCGGGAGGATTTACGGACACAGATACGCAGTATTTT. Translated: CASSSGLAGGFTDTDTQYF. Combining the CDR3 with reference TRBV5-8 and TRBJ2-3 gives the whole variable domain EAGVTQSPTHLIKTRGQQATLRCSPISGHTSVYWYQQALGLGLQFLLWYDEGEERNRGNFPPRFSGRQFPNYSSELNVNALELEDSALYLCASSSGLAGGFTDTDTQYFGPGTRLTVL.

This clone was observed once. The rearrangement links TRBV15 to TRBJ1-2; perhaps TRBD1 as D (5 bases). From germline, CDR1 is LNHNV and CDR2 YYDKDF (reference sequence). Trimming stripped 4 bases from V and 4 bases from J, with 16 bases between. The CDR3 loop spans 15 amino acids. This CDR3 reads CATSIPGGASYGYTF. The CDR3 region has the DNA TGTGCCACCAGCATTCCGGGAGGGGCTAGCTATGGCTACACCTTC. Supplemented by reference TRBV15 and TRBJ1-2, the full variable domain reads DAMVIQNPRYQVTQFGKPVTLSCSQTLNHNVMYWYQQKSSQAPKLLFHYYDKDFNNEADTPDNFQSRRPNTSFCFLDIRSPGLGDTAMYLCATSIPGGASYGYTFGSGTRLTVV.

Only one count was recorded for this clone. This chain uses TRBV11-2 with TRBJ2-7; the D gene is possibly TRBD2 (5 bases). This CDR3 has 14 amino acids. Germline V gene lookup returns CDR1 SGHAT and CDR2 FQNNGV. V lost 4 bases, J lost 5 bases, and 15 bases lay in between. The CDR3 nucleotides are TGTGCCAGCAGCTCCATAAGCGGTAGCAACGAGCAGTACTTC. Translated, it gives CASSSISGSNEQYF.

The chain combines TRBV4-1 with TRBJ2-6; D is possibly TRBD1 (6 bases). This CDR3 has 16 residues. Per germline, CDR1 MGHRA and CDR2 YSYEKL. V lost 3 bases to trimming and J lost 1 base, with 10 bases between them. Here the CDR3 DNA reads TGCGCCAGCAGCCAGCGGACAGATTCTGGGGCCAACGTCCTGACTTTC. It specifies CASSQRTDSGANVLTF.

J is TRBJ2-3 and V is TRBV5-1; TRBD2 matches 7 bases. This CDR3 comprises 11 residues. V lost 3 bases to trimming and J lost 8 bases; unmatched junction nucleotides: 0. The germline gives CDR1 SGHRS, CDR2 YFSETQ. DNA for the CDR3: TGCGCCAGCAGCTCGGGAGGTACGCAGTATTTT. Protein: CASSSGGTQYF.

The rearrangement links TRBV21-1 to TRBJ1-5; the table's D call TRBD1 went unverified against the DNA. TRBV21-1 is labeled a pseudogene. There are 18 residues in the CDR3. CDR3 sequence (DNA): TGTGCCAGCAGCAAAGTATCTCATGGTAACAAGTATAATCAGCCCCAGCATTTT. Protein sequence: CASSKVSHGNKYNQPQHF.

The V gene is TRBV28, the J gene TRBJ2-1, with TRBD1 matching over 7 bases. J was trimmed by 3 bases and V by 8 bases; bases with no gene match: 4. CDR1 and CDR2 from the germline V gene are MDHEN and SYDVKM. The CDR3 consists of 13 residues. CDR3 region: CASSTGYYNEQFF. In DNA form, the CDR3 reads TGTGCCAGCTCGACAGGGTACTACAATGAGCAGTTCTTC.

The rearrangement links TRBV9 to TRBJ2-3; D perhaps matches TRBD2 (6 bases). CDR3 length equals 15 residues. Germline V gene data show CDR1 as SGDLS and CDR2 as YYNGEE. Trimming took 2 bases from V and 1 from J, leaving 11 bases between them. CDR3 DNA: TGTGCCAGCAGCGTGGGTCCGGGGGGCACAGATACGCAGTATTTT. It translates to CASSVGPGGTDTQYF.

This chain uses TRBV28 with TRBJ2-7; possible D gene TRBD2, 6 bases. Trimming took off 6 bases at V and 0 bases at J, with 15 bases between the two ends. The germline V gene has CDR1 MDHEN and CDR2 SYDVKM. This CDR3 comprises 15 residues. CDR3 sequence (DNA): TGTGCCAGCAGAGGGCGGGACGGGCGCTCCTACGAGCAGTACTTC. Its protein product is CASRGRDGRSYEQYF.

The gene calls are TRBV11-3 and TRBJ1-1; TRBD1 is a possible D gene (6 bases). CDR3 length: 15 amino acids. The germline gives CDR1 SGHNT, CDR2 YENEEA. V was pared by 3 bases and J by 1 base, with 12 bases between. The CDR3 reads CASSFGGQTNTEAFF. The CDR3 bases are TGTGCCAGCAGCTTCGGAGGACAGACGAACACTGAAGCTTTCTTT.

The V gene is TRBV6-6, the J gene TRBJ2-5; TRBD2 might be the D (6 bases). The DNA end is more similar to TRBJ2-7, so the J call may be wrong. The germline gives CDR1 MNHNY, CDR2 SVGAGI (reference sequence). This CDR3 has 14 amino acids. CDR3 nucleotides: TGTGCCAGCAGACCCGTCGGGAGTGAGTACGAGCAGTACTTC. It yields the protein CASRPVGSEYEQYF.

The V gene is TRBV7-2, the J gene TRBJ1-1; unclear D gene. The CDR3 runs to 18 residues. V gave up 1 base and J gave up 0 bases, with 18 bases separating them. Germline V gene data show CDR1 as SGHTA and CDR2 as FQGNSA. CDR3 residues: CASSLDGEGNLMNTEAFF. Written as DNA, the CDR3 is TGTGCCAGCAGCTTAGATGGGGAGGGAAATCTCATGAACACTGAAGCTTTCTTT. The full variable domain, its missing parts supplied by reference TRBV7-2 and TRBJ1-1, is GAGVSQSPSNKVTEKGKDVELRCDPISGHTALYWYRQSLGQGLEFLIYFQGNSAPDKSGLPSDRFSAERTGGSVSTLTIQRTQQEDSAVYLCASSLDGEGNLMNTEAFFGQGTRLTVV.

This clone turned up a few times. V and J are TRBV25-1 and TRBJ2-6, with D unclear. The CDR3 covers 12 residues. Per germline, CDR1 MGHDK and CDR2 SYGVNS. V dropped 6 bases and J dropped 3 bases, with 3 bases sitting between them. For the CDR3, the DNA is TGTGCCAGCAGACATGGGGCCAACGTCCTGACTTTC. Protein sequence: CASRHGANVLTF.

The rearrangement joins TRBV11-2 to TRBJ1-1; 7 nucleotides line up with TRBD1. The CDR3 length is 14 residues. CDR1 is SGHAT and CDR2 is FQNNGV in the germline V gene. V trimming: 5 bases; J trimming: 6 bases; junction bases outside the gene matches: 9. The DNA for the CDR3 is TGTGCCAGCAGCCCAGCAGGGGGAATCTCTGAAGCTTTCTTT. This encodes CASSPAGGISEAFF.